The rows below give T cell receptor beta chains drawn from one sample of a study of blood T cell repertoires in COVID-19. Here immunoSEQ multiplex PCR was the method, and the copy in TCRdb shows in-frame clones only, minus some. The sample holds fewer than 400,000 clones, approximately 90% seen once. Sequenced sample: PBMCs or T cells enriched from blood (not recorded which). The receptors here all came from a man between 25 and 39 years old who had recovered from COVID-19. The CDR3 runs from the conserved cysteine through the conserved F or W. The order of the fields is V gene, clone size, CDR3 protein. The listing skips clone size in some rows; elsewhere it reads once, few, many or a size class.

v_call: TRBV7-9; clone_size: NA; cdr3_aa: CASSSKQGTNQPQHF
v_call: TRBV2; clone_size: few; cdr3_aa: CASREAWTGRRLTGELFF
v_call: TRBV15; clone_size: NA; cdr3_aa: CATSRFDRGSNQPQHF
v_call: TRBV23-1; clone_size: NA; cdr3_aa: CASSHADKNTEAFF
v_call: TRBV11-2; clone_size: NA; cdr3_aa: CASSAGELGTEAFF
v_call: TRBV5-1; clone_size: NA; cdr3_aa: CASSLASGTVEAFF
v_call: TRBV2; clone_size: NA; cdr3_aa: CASRRGLAGGQVRYNEQFF
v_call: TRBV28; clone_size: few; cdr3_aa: CASSLEWRGYTF
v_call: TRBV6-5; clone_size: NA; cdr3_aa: CASIQPPSEAFF
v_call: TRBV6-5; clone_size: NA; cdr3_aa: CASSYGQGAREQYF
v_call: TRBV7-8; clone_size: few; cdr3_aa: CASSLGAGLMTNEQFF
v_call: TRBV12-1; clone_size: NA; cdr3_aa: CASSSDRGNQPQHF
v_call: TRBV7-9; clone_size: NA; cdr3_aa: CASSLEGQIMNTEAFF
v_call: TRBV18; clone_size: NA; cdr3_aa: CASQDRGFTDTQYF
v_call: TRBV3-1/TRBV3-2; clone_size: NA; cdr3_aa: CASSPQTGSSGNTIYF
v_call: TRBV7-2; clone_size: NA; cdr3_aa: CASSLVGTGTSIDTQYF
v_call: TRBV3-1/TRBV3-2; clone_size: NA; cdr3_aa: CASSNSGTGNTIYF
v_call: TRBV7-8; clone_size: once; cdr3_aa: CASSFGQGIEPQHF
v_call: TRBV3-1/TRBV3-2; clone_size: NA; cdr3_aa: CASSQDYGSNQPQHF
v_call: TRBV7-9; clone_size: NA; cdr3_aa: CASSLRRDRETQYF
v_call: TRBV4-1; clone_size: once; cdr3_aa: CASSQERAGLGYHGYTF
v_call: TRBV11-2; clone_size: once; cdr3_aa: CASSGTGLYEQYF
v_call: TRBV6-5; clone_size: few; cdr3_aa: CASSSGAPGYTF
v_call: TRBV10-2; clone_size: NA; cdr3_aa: CASSGGTGTGYGYTF
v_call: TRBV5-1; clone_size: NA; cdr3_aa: CASRLQGVTDTQYF
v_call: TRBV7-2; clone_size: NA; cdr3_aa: CASSRDRLIPEAFF
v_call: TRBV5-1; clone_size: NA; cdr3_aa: CASSLVGQNNENLFF
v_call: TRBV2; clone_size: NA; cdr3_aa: CATVGQANYGYTF
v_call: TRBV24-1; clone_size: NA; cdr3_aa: CATETVREGQGIMNTEAFF
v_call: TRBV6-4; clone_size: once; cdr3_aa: CASSLRSGDTQYF
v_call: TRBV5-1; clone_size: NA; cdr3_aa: CASSLLVGQTTDTQYF
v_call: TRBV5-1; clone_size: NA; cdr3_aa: CASRVGTGAAYEQYF
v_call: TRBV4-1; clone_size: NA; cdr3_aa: CASSRPDRSNSPLHF
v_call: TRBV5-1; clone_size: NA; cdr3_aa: CASSYSGGAYEQYF
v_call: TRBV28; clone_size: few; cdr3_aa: CASSLSGQAYGPQHF
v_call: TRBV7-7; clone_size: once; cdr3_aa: CASSLDTGTSGANVLTF
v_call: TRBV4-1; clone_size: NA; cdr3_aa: CASSQVPFHPTSGGGDEQFF
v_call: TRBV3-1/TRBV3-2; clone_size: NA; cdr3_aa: CASSQGALNEQFF
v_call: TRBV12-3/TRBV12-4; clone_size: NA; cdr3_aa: CASSGTEVTEQYF
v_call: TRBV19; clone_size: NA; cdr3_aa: CASSADTEEKLFF
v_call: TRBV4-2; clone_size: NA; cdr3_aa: CASSQRGTGSDRTEAFF
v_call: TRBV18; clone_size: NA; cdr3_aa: CASSAGTANTEAFF
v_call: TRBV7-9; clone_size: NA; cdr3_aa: CASSLVQGREVQPQHF
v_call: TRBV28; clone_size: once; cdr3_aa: CASSWQGKSNQPQHF
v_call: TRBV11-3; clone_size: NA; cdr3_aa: CASSLDLGQEKLFF
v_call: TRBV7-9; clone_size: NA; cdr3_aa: CASSSVSYEQYF
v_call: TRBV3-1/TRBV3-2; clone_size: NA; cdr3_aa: CASSQDGRGRGNQPQHF
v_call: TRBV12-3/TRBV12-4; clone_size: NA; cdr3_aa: CASSRRSQPQHF
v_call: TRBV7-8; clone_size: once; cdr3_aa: CASSPGQGTDGELFF
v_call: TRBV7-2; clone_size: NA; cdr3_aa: CAAGAVNTGELFF
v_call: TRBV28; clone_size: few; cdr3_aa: CASSTSGVTNEKLFF
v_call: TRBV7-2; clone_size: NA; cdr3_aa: CASSLVGAGRTDTQYF
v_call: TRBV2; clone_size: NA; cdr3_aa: CANEPGQSYGYTF
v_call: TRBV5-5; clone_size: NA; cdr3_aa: CASSFGTGGYEQYF
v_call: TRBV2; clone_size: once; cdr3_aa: CASSESAGLGEQYF
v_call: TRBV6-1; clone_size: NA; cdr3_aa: CASSEKGTSGYHTQYF
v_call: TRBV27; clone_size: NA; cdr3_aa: CASSPRDRGSGNTIYF
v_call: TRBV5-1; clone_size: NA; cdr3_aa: CASSLGSPGKLREKLFF
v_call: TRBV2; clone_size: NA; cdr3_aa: CAMSTGDSNQPQHF